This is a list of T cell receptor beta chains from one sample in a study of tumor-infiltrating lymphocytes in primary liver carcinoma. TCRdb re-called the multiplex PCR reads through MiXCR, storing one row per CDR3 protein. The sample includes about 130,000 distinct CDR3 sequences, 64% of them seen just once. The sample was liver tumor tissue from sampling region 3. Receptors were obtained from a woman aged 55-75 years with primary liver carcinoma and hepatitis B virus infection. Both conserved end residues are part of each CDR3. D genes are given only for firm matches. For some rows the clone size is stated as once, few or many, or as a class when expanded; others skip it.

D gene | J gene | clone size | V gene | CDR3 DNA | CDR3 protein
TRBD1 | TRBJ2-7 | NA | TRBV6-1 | TGTGCCAGCACCTCTTCCGGGACAGGGGGTTATGTGCAGTACTTC | CASTSSGTGGYVQYF
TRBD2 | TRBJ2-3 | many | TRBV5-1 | TGCGCCAGCAGCCGATACCTAGCGGGAGTCCCCGATACGCAGTATTTT | CASSRYLAGVPDTQYF
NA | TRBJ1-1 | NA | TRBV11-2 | TGTGCCAGCAGCCCAGTCCGGGTAATGAACACTGAATCTTTCTTT | CASSPVRVMNTESFF
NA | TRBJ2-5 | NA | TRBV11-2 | TGTGCCAACAGCTTAGGGGGGCAGGGGAAGACCCAGTACTTC | CANSLGGQGKTQYF
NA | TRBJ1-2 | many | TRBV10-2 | TGCGCCAGCAGTGAGAACAGGAACTATGGCTACACCTTC | CASSENRNYGYTF
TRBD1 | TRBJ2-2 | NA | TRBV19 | TGTGCCAGTAGTATCGGGACAGGCAACACCGGGGATCTGTTTTTT | CASSIGTGNTGDLFF
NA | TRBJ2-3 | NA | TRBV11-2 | TGTGCCAGCAGCATGGAGCCTCCCACAGGTACGCAGTATTTT | CASSMEPPTGTQYF
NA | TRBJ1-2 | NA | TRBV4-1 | TGCGCCAGCAGCCAACAGAGGGGACCTAACTATAGCTATACCTTC | CASSQQRGPNYSYTF
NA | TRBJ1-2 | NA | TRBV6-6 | TGTGCCAGCAGTCGCGACGGGGCCGTGGATGGCTACACCTTC | CASSRDGAVDGYTF
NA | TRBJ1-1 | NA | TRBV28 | TGTGCCAGCAGTTCCTCCGACAGTCTGAACACTGAAGTTTTCTTT | CASSSSDSLNTEVFF
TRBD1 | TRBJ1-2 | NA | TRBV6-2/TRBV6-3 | TGTGCCAGCAGTTACTCGGGGACAGCCTTCTTTGGCTACACCTTC | CASSYSGTAFFGYTF
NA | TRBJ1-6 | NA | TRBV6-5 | TGTGCCAGCAGTCACTCTGGGAGTGTTGGACCACCCCTCCACTTT | CASSHSGSVGPPLHF
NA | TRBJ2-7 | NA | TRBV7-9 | TGTGCCAGCTCCTGGGGCACGGACAACAAGCAGTACTTC | CASSWGTDNKQYF
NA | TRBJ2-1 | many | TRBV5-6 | TGTGCCAGCAGCTTGATTCGTGGTGAGCAGTTCTTC | CASSLIRGEQFF
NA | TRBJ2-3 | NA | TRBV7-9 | TGTGCCAGCAGCCGCGCAGGTGCGCAGTATTTT | CASSRAGAQYF
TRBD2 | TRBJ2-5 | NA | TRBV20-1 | TGCAGTGCTAGGGATCTTTCTAGCGGGAGTATCCAAGAGACCCGGTACTTC | CSARDLSSGSIQETRYF
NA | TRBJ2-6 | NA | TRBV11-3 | TGTGCCTGCAGCTCTGAAGGGGCGGGTGGGGCCAGCATCCTGACTTTC | CACSSEGAGGASILTF
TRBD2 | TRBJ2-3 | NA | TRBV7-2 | TGTGCCAGCAGCCCTCGGACTAGCGGATTCACAGATACGCAGTATTTT | CASSPRTSGFTDTQYF
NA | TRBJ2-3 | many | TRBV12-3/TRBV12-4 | TGTGCCAGCAGTTCTGCTTTGCCTAGCATATCAGATACGCAGTATTTT | CASSSALPSISDTQYF
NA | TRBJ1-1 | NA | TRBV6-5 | TGTGCGAGCAGTTCCTCTACAGGGAGAAGGGTGGACACTGAAGCTTTCTTT | CASSSSTGRRVDTEAFF
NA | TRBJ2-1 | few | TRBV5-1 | TGCGCCAGCTGTACCGGGACGAGCTCCTACAATGAGCAGTTCTTC | CASCTGTSSYNEQFF
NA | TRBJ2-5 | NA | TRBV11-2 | TGTGCCAGCAGCTTCGTGACAGCAGCCGTGTACTTC | CASSFVTAAVYF
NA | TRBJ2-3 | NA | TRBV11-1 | TGCGCCAGCAGCTTAGACTGGGGGTCAAATACGCGGCATTTT | CASSLDWGSNTRHF
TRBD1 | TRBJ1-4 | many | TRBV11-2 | TGTGCCAGCAGCTCGACAGGGACCACTCGAGCAACTAATGGAAAACTGTTTTTT | CASSSTGTTRATNGKLFF
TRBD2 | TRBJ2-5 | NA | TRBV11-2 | TGTGCCAGCAGCAAGCAGACTAGCCCCCAAGAGACCCAGTACTTC | CASSKQTSPQETQYF
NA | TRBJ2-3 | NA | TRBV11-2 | TGTGCCAGCAGCCCACGGCTAGAAGATACGCAGTATTTT | CASSPRLEDTQYF
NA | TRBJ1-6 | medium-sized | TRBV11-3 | TGTGCCAGCAGCTTAGCCCGTAATTCACCCCTCCACTTT | CASSLARNSPLHF
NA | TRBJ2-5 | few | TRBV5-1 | TGCGCCAGCAGCCCTACGGTAACTCAAGAGACCCAGTACTTC | CASSPTVTQETQYF
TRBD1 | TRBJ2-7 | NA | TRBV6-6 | TGTGCCAGCAGTTTCTTGACAGGGCAGGGCAAGCAGTACTTC | CASSFLTGQGKQYF
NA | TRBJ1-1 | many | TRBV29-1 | TGCAGCGTTTTTTCTTTCAGGGGTAAGAACACTGAAGCTTTCTTT | CSVFSFRGKNTEAFF
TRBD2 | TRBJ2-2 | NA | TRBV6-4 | TGTGCCAGCAGTGACTCCCTAGCGGGACACGGGGAGCTGTTCTTT | CASSDSLAGHGELFF
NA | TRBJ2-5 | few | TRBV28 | TGTGCCAGCAGTGCCCCTATAGAGACCCAGTACTTC | CASSAPIETQYF
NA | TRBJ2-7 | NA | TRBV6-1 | TGTGCCAGCAGTTCCGGGTCGGGGGAACGTTACTACGAGCAGTACTTC | CASSSGSGERYYEQYF
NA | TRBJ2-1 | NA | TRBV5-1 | TGCGCCGGCAGCCCTAAAAGGGGTTCGGATGAGCAGTTCTTC | CAGSPKRGSDEQFF
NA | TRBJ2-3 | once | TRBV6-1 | TGTGTCAGCTGTCGGGACCACCCCACAGATACGCAGTATTTT | CVSCRDHPTDTQYF
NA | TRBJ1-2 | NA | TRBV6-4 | TGTGCCAGCAATGAGGGTGTGGGCAGGACCTATGGCTACACCTTC | CASNEGVGRTYGYTF
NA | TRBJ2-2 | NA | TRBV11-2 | TGTGCAGACAGCCCTCCGCGAGGACCGACCGGGGAGCTGTTTTTT | CADSPPRGPTGELFF
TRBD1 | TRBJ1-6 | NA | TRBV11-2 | TGTGCTAGCGGCTTGAGACAGGGGGCTTTTTCACCCCTCCACTTT | CASGLRQGAFSPLHF
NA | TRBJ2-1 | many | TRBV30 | TGTGCCTGGAGTATAGTCCGTGAGCAGTTCTTC | CAWSIVREQFF
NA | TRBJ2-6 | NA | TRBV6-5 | TGTGCCAGCAGTTCTCGGACAGCTGGGACCAACGTCCCGACTTTC | CASSSRTAGTNVPTF
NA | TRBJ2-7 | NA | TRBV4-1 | TGCGCCAGCAGCCATCCTAACTCCTACGAACATTACTTC | CASSHPNSYEHYF
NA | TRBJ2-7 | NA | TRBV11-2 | TGTGCCAGCAGCTTATCTAGAGGGTGGACCTACGAACAGTACTTC | CASSLSRGWTYEQYF
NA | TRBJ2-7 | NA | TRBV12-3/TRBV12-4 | TGTGCCAGCAGTTTAGGAGGCCTCTACGAGCAGTACTTC | CASSLGGLYEQYF
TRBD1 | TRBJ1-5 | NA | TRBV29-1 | TGCAGCGTAGGGACAGGGCTTCATCAACCCCAGGATTTT | CSVGTGLHQPQDF
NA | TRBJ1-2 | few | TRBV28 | TGTGCCAGCAGCATAACCGGAGGGCGGGGGGCTAGGGGCTACACCTTC | CASSITGGRGARGYTF
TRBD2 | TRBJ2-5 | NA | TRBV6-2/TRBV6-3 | TGTGCCAGCAACTCCTACGGTATTAGCGGGAGATCTACTCGGGAGACACAGTACTTC | CASNSYGISGRSTRETQYF
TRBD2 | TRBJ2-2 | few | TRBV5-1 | TGCGCCAGCAGCTCATCCCTGACTAGCGGGAGCATTGGTCCCGGGGAGCTGTTTTTT | CASSSSLTSGSIGPGELFF